The clone carrying this T cell receptor (beta chain) was recorded at least ten times. The entry originates in a study of T cells in Graves' hyperthyroidism and ophthalmopathy. CDR1 and CDR2 (germline): SEHNR, FQNEAQ (reference sequence). J lost 5 bases, V lost 7 bases, and 10 bases had no gene match. The CDR3 sequence is 14 residues long. The investigators amplified TCR beta CDR3 regions from RNA transcripts. The HTBI primer set served for first-round RT-PCR of the TCR CDR3. TCRdb reprocessed the multiplex PCR reads with MiXCR, giving one entry per CDR3 protein. The profile shows around 300,000 distinct CDR3 sequences, approximately 15% of them singletons. Isolation of PBMCs was performed on 8.5 to 10 ml fresh peripheral blood.

V and J are TRBV7-9 and TRBJ2-7, with TRBD1 matching 8 bases. The sequence was obtained from a woman aged 40 to 49 with Graves' hyperthyroidism. The sample comprised blood. As DNA, the CDR3 is TGTGCCAGCAACGATGGGACAGGTTCACACGAGCAGTACTTC. It specifies CASNDGTGSHEQYF.